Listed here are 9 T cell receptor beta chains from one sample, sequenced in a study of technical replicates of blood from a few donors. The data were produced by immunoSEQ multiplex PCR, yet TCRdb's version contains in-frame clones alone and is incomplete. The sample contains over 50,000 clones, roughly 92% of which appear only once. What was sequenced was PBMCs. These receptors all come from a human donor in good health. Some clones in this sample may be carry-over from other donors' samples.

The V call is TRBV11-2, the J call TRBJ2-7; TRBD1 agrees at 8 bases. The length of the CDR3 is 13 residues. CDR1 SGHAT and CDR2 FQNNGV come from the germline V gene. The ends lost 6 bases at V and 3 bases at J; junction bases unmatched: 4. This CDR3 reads CASSRDRLYEQYF. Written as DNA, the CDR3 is TGTGCCAGCAGTCGGGACAGGCTCTACGAGCAGTACTTC. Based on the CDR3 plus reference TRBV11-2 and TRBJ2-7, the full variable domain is EAGVAQSPRYKIIEKRQSVAFWCNPISGHATLYWYQQILGQGPKLLIQFQNNGVVDDSQLPKDRFSAERLKGVDSTLKIQPAKLEDSAVYLCASSRDRLYEQYFGPGTRLTVT.

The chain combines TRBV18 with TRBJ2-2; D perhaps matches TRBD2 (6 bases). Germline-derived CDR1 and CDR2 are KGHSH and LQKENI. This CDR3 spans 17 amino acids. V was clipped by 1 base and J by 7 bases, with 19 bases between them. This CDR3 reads CASSPQGGLRVGGELFF. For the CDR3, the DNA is TGTGCCAGCTCACCACAGGGAGGATTGAGAGTTGGCGGGGAGCTGTTTTTT.

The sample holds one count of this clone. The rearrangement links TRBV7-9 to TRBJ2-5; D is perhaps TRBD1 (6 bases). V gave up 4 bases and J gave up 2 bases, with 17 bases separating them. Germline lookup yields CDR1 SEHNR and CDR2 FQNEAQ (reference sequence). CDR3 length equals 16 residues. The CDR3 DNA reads TGTGCCAGCAGCTCCCCCGGGACAAGAGATCAAGAGACCCAGTACTTC. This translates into CASSSPGTRDQETQYF.

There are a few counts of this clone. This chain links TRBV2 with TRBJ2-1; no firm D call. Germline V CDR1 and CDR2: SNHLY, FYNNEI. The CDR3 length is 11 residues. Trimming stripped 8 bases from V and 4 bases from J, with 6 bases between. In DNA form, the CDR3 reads TGTGCCAGCGGTACTTACAATGAGCAGTTCTTC. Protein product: CASGTYNEQFF.

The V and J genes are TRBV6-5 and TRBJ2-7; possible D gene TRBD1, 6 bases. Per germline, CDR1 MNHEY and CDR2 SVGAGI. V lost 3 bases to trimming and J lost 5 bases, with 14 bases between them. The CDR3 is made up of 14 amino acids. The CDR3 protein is CASSYKDSFHEQYF. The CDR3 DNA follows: TGTGCCAGCAGTTATAAGGACAGTTTCCACGAGCAGTACTTC.

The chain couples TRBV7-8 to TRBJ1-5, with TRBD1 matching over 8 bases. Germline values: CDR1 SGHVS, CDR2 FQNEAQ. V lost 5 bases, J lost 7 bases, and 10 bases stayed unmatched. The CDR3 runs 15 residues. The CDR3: CASSSRGRLGQPQHF. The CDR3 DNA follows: TGTGCCAGCAGCAGCAGGGGGCGTTTGGGGCAGCCCCAGCATTTT.

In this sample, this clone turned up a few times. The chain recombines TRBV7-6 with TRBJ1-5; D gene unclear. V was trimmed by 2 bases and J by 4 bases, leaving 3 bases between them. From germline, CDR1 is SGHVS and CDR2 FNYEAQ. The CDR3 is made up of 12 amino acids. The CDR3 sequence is CASSLPNQPQHF. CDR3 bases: TGTGCCAGCAGCTTACCTAATCAGCCCCAGCATTTT.

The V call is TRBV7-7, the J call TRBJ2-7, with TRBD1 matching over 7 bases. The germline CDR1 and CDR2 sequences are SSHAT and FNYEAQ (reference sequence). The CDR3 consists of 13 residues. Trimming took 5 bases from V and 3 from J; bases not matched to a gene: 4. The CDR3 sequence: CASSTGTDYEQYF. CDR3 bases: TGTGCCAGCAGCACCGGGACAGACTACGAGCAGTACTTC.

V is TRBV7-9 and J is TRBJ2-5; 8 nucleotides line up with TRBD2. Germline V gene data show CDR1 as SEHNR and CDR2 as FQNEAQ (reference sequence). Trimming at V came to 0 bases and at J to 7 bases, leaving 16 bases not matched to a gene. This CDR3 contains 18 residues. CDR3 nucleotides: TGTGCCAGCAGCTTAGCGCTAGGGGCAGCGGGAGATCTTGGGACCCAGTACTTC. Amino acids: CASSLALGAAGDLGTQYF.